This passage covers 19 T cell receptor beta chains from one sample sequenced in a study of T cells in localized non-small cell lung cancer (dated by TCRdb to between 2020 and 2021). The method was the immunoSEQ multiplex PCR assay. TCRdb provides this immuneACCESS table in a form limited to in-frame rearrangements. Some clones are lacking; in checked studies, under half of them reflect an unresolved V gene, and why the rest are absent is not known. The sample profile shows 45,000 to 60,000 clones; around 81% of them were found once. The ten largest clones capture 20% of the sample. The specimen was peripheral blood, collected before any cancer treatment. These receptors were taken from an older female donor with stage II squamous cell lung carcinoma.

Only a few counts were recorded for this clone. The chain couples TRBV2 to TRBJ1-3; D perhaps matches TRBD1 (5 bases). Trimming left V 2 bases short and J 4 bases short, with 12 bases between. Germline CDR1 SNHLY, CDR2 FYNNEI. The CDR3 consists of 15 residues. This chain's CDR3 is CASSETSGFGNTIYF. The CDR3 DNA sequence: TGTGCCAGCAGTGAAACCTCAGGGTTCGGAAACACCATATATTTT. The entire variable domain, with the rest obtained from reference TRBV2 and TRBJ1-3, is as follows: EPEVTQTPSHQVTQMGQEVILRCVPISNHLYFYWYRQILGQKVEFLVSFYNNEISEKSEIFDDQFSVERPDGSNFTLKIRSTKLEDSAMYFCASSETSGFGNTIYFGEGSWLTVV.

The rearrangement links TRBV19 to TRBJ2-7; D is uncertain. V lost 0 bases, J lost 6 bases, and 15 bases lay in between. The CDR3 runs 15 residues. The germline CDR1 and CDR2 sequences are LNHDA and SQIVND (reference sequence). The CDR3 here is CASSIEKTVAFEQYF. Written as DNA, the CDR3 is TGTGCCAGTAGTATAGAGAAAACCGTAGCTTTCGAGCAGTACTTC. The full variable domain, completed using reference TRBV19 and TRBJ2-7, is DGGITQSPKYLFRKEGQNVTLSCEQNLNHDAMYWYRQDPGQGLRLIYYSQIVNDFQKGDIAEGYSVSREKKESFPLTVTSAQKNPTAFYLCASSIEKTVAFEQYFGPGTRLTVT.

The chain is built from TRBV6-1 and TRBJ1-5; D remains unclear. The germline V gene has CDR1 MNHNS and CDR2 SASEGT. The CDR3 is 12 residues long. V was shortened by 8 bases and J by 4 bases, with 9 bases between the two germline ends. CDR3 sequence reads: CASSFLNQPQHF. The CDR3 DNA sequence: TGTGCCAGCTCCTTTTTGAATCAGCCCCAGCATTTT.

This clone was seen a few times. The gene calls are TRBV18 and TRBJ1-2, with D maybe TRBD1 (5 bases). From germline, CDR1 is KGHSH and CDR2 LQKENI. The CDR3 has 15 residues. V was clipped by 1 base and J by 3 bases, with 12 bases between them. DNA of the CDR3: TGTGCCAGCTCACCACGGCAGCAAGGGGACTATGGCTACACCTTC. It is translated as CASSPRQQGDYGYTF. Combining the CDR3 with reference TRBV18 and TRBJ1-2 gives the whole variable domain NAGVMQNPRHLVRRRGQEARLRCSPMKGHSHVYWYRQLPEEGLKFMVYLQKENIIDESGMPKERFSAEFPKEGPSILRIQQVVRGDSAAYFCASSPRQQGDYGYTFGSGTRLTVV.

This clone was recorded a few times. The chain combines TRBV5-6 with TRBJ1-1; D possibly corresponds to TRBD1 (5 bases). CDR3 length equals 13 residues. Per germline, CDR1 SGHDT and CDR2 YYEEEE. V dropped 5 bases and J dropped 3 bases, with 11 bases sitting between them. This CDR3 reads CASSLAGDTEAFF. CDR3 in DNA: TGTGCCAGCAGTCTAGCGGGGGACACTGAAGCTTTCTTT.

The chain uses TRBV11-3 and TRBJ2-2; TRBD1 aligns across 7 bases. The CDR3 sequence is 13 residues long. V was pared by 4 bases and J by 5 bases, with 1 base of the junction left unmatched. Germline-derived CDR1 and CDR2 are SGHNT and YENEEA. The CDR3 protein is CASSSQGTGELFF. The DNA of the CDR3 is TGTGCCAGCAGCTCACAGGGGACCGGGGAGCTGTTTTTT.

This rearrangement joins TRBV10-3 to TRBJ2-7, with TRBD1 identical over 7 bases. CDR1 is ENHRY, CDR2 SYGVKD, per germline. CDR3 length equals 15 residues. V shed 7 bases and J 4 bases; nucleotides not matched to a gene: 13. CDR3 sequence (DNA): TGTGCCATCAATAGACAGGGCTTGGGTCCTTACGAGCAGTACTTC. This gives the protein CAINRQGLGPYEQYF.

The DNA of the CDR3 is TGTGCCAGCAGCTTCGGGGCCGGATCCTACTACGAGCAGTACTTC. Protein: CASSFGAGSYYEQYF. The chain uses TRBV7-2 and TRBJ2-7, with D perhaps given as TRBD1 or TRBD2 (5 bases each). The V end was cut by 3 bases, the J end by 3 bases, with 15 bases between. CDR3 size: 15 residues. CDR1 and CDR2 from the germline V gene are SGHTA and FQGNSA. Supplemented by reference TRBV7-2 and TRBJ2-7, the full variable domain reads GAGVSQSPSNKVTEKGKDVELRCDPISGHTALYWYRQSLGQGLEFLIYFQGNSAPDKSGLPSDRFSAERTGGSVSTLTIQRTQQEDSAVYLCASSFGAGSYYEQYFGPGTRLTVT.

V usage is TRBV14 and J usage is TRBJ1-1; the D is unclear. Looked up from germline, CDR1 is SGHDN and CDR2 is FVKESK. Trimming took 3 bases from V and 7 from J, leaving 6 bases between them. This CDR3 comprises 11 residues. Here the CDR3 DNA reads TGTGCCAGCAGCCAGGGGTTTGAAGCTTTCTTT. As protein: CASSQGFEAFF.

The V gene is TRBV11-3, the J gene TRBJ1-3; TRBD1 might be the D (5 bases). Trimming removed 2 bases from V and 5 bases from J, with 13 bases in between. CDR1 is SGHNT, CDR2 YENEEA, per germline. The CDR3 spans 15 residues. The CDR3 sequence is CASSLKGDGRNTIYF. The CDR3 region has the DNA TGTGCCAGCAGCTTAAAAGGGGACGGACGAAACACCATATATTTT. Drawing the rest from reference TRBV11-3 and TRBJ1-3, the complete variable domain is EAGVVQSPRYKIIEKKQPVAFWCNPISGHNTLYWYLQNLGQGPELLIRYENEEAVDDSQLPKDRFSAERLKGVDSTLKIQPAELGDSAVYLCASSLKGDGRNTIYFGEGSWLTVV.

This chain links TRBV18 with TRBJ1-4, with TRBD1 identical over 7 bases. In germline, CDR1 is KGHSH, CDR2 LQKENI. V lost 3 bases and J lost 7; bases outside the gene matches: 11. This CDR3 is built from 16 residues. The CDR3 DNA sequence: TGTGCCAGCTCACCGTGGACAGGCCTCGGTGGTGAAAAACTGTTTTTT. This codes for CASSPWTGLGGEKLFF.

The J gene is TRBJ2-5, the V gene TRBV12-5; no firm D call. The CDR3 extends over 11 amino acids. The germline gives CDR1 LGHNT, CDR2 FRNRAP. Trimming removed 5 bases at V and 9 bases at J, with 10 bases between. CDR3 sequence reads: CASGGFGAQYF. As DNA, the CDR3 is TGTGCTAGTGGTGGATTTGGGGCCCAGTACTTC.

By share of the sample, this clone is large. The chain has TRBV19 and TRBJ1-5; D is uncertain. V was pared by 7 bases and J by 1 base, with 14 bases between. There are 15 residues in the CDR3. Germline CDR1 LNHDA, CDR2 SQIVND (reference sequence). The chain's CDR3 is CASNYLDGSNQPQHF. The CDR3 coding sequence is TGTGCCAGTAACTATCTCGACGGCAGCAATCAGCCCCAGCATTTT.

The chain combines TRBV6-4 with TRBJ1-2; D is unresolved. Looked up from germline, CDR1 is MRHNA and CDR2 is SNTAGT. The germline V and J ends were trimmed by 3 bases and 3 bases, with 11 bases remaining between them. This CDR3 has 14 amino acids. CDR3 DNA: TGTGCCAGCAGTGAAGTGATGGGAGACTATGGCTACACCTTC. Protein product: CASSEVMGDYGYTF.

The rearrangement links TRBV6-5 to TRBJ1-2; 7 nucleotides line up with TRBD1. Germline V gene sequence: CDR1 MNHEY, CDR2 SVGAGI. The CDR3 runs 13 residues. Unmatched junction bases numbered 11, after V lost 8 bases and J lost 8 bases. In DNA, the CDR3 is TGTGCCAGCGGAGACCGGACAGGCTGGGGCTACACCTTC. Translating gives CASGDRTGWGYTF.

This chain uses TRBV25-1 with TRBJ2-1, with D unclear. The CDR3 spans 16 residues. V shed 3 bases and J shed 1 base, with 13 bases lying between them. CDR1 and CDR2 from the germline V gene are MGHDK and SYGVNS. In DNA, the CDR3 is TGTGCCAGCAGTGACCACACCCCCTTGTCCTACAATGAGCAGTTCTTC. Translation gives CASSDHTPLSYNEQFF.

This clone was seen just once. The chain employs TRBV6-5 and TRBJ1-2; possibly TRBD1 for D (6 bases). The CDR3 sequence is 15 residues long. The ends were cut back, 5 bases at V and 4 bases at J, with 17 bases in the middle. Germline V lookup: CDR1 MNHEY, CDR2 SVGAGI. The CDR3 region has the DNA TGTGCCAGCAGTCCAGGGCGAGGGGGGACCTATGGCTACACCTTC. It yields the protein CASSPGRGGTYGYTF.

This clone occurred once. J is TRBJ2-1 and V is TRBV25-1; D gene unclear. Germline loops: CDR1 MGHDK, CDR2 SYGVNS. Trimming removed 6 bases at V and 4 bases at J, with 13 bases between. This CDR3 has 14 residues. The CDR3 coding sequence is TGTGCCAGCAGCGAACCCACCCCGTACAATGAGCAGTTCTTC. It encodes CASSEPTPYNEQFF.

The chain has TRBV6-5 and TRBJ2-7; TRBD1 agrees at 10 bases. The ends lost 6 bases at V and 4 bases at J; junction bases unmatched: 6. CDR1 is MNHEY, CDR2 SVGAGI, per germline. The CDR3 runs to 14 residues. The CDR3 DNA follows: TGTGCCAGCAGCGGACCGGGACAGGGGTACGAGCAGTACTTC. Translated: CASSGPGQGYEQYF.